Listed below are T cell receptor beta chains from one sample, sequenced in a study of blood T cell repertoires in COVID-19. The repertoire was sequenced with immunoSEQ multiplex PCR; TCRdb's copy has only in-frame clones and lacks some. The sample carries nearly 300,000 clones, approximately 90% recorded once. The sample was peripheral blood. The receptors come from a young woman who had recovered from COVID-19. Each CDR3 is given with its conserved first and last residue. The D gene is left open where the match is weak.

v_gene	j_gene	d_gene	CDR3aa
TRBV29-1	TRBJ2-1	NA	CSVVDFGSQNYNEQFF
TRBV11-2	TRBJ2-1	TRBD1	CASSLGQGQYNEQFF
TRBV13	TRBJ2-4	TRBD2	CASSSGWQAGVKNIQYF
TRBV6-5	TRBJ2-3	NA	CASSYSVLGADTQYF
TRBV10-3	TRBJ2-5	TRBD1	CAIKSGQGGETQYF
TRBV5-6	TRBJ2-1	NA	CASSGGSGRGLEQFF
TRBV5-4	TRBJ2-7	TRBD1	CASSEGQASSYEQYF
TRBV18	TRBJ1-2	TRBD1	CASSLGQGARGYTF
TRBV2	TRBJ2-7	NA	CASSVRQAGSYEQYF
TRBV29-1	TRBJ1-4	NA	CSGLGGAANEKLFF
TRBV6-2/TRBV6-3	TRBJ1-6	TRBD1	CASSYGGRGRYSPLHF